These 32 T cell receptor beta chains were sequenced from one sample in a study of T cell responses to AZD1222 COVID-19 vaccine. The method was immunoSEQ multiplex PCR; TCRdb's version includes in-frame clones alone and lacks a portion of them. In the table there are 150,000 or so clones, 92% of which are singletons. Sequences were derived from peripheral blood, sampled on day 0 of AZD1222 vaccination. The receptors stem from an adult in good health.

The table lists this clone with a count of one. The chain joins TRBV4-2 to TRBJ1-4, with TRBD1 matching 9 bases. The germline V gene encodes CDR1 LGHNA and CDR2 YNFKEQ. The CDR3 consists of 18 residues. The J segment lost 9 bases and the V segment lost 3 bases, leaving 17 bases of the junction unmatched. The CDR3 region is CASSQGEGIQGAFKKLFF. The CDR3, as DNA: TGTGCCAGCAGCCAGGGCGAGGGGATACAGGGGGCGTTCAAAAAACTGTTTTTT.

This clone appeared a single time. CDR3 residues: CASSLGGSQPQHF. CDR3 in DNA: TGTGCCAGCAGTCTAGGGGGTTCTCAGCCCCAGCATTTT. The rearrangement joins TRBV12-3 or TRBV12-4 to TRBJ1-5, with D tentatively TRBD1 (6 bases). The CDR3 is 13 residues long. The V end lost 5 bases, the J end lost 6 bases, and 11 bases lay between the germline ends.

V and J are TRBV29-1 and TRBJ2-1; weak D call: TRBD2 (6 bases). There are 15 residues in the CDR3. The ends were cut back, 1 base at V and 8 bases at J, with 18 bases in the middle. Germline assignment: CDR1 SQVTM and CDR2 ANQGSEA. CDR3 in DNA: TGCAGCGTTGAAGGGTCACCGTCCGGGACTGATGAGCAGTTCTTC. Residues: CSVEGSPSGTDEQFF.

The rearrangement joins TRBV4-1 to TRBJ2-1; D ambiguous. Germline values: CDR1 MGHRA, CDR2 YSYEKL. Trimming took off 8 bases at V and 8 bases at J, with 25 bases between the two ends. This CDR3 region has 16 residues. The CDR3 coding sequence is TGCGCCAGCGGTCGCAGCGAGACCAGAGGTCGGGATGAGCAGTTCTTC. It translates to CASGRSETRGRDEQFF.

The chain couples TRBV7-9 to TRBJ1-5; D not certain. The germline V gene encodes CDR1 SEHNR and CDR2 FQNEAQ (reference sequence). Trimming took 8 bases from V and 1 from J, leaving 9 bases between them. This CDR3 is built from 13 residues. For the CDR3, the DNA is TGTGCCAGCTCCCGGGGAAGCAATCAGCCCCAGCATTTT. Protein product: CASSRGSNQPQHF. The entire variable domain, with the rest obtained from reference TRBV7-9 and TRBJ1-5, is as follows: DTGVSQNPRHKITKRGQNVTFRCDPISEHNRLYWYRQTLGQGPEFLTYFQNEAQLEKSRLLSDRFSAERPKGSFSTLEIQRTEQGDSAMYLCASSRGSNQPQHFGDGTRLSIL.

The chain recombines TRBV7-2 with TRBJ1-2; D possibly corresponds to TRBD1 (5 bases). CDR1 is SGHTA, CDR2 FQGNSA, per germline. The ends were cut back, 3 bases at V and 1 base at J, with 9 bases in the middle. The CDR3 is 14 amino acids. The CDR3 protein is CASSFWGINYGYTF. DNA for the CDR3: TGTGCCAGCAGCTTCTGGGGGATTAACTATGGCTACACCTTC.

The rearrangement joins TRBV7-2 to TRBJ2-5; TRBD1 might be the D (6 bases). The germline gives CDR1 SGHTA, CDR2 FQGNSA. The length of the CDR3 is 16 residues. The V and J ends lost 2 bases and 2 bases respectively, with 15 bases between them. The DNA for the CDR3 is TGTGCCAGCAGCTTAAATACTCTGAGGGGGCAAGAGACCCAGTACTTC. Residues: CASSLNTLRGQETQYF.

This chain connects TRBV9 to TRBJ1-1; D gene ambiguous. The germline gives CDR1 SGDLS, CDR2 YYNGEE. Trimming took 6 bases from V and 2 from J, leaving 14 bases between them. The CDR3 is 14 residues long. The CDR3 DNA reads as TGTGCCAGCAACGAAGACTTGCTAAACACTGAAGCTTTCTTT. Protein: CASNEDLLNTEAFF.

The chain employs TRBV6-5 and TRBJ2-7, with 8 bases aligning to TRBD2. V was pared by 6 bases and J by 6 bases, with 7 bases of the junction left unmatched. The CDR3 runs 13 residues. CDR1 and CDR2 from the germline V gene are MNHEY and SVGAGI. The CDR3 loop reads CASRTGGSPEQYF. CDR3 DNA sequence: TGTGCCAGCAGAACGGGGGGGTCCCCCGAGCAGTACTTC.

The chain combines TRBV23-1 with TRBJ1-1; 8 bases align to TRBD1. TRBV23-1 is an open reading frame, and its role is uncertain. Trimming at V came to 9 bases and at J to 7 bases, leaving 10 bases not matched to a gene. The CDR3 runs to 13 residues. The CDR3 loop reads CARNKTGALEAFF. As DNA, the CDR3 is TGCGCCAGGAATAAGACAGGGGCCCTTGAAGCTTTCTTT.

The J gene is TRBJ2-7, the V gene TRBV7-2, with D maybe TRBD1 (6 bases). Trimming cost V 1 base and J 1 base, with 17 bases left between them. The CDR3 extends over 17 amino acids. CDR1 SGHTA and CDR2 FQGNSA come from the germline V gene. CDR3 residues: CASSLGFARGSSYEQYF. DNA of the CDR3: TGTGCCAGCAGCTTAGGTTTTGCGAGGGGGAGTTCCTACGAGCAGTACTTC.

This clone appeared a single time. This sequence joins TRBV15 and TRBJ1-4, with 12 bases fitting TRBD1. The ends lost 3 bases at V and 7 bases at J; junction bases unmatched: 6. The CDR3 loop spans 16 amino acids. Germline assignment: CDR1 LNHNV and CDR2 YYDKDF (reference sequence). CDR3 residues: CATSRRDRGLGEKLFF. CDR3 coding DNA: TGTGCCACCAGCAGGAGGGACAGGGGGCTTGGTGAAAAACTGTTTTTT.

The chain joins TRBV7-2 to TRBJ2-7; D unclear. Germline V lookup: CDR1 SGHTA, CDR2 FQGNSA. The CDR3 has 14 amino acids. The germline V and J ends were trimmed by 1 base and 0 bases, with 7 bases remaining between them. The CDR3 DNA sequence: TGTGCCAGCAGCTTAGTCCAGGACTCCTACGAGCAGTACTTC. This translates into CASSLVQDSYEQYF.

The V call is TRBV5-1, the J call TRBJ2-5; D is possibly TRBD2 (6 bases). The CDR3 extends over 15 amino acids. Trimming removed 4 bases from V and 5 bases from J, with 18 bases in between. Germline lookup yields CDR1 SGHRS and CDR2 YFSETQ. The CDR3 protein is CASSDGTPGGETQYF. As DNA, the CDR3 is TGCGCCAGCAGCGACGGGACGCCTGGAGGGGAGACCCAGTACTTC. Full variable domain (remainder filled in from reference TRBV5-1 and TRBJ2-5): KAGVTQTPRYLIKTRGQQVTLSCSPISGHRSVSWYQQTPGQGLQFLFEYFSETQRNKGNFPGRFSGRQFSNSRSEMNVSTLELGDSALYLCASSDGTPGGETQYFGPGTRLLVL.

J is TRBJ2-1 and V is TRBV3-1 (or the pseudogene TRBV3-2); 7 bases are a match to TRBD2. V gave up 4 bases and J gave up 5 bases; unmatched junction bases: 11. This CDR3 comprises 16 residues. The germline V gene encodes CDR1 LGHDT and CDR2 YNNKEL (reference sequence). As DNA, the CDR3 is TGTGCCAGCAGCCCCCTACTAGCGACCGCCGACAATGAGCAGTTCTTC. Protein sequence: CASSPLLATADNEQFF.

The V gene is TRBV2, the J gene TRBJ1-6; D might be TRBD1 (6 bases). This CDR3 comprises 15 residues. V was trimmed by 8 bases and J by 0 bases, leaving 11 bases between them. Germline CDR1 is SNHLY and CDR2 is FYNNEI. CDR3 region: CASQSGASYNSPLHF. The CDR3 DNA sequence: TGTGCCAGCCAGTCGGGGGCCTCCTATAATTCACCCCTCCACTTT.

In nucleotides, the CDR3 is TGTGCCAGCAGTTACTCGGCCGGTCGTTCCTACGAGCAGTACTTC. This translates into CASSYSAGRSYEQYF. The rearrangement uses TRBV6-5 and TRBJ2-7; D remains unclear. The length of the CDR3 is 15 residues. CDR1 is MNHEY, CDR2 SVGAGI, per germline. Trimming took off 0 bases at V and 1 base at J, with 10 bases between the two ends.

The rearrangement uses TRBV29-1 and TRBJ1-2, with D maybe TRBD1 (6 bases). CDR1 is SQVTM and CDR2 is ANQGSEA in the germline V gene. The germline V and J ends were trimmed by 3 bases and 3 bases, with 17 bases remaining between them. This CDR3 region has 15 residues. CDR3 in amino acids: CSVDRGALLYYGYTF. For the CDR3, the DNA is TGCAGCGTTGACCGGGGGGCGCTTCTCTACTATGGCTACACCTTC.

CDR3: CASSLLREPGNTIYF. DNA of the CDR3: TGTGCCAGCAGCTTGCTCAGGGAGCCTGGAAACACCATATATTTT. The rearrangement uses TRBV5-5 and TRBJ1-3; tentative D call: TRBD1 (5 bases). The CDR3 consists of 15 residues. V dropped 1 base and J dropped 2 bases, with 10 bases sitting between them. Germline V gene data show CDR1 as SGHKS and CDR2 as YYEKEE (reference sequence).

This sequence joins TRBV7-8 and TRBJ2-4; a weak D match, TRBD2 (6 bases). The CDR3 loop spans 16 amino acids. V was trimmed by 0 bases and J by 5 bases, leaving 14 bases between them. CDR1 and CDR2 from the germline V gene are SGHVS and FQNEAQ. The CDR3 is CASSLAQWRGENIQYF. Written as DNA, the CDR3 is TGTGCCAGCAGCTTAGCGCAATGGAGGGGCGAAAACATTCAGTACTTC. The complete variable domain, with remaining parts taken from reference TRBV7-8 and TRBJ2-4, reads GAGVSQSPRYKVAKRGQDVALRCDPISGHVSLFWYQQALGQGPEFLTYFQNEAQLDKSGLPSDRFFAERPEGSVSTLKIQRTQQEDSAVYLCASSLAQWRGENIQYFGAGTRLSVL.

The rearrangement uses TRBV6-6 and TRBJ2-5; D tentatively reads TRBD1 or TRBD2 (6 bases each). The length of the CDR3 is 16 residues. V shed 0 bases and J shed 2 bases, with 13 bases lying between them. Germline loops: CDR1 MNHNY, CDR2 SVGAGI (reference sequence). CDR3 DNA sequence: TGTGCCAGCAGTTACTCAGGGGGACTCCGACAAGAGACCCAGTACTTC. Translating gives CASSYSGGLRQETQYF.

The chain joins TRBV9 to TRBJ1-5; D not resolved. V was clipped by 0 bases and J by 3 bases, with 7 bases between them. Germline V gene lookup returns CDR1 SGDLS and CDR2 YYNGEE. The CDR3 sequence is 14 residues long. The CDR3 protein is CASSVGRNNQPQHF. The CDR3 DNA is TGTGCCAGCAGCGTAGGCCGGAACAATCAGCCCCAGCATTTT.

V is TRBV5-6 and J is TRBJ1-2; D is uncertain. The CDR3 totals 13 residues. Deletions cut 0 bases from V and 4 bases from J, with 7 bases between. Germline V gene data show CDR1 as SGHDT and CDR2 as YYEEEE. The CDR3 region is CASSLEAGYGYTF. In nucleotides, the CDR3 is TGTGCCAGCAGCTTGGAGGCAGGCTATGGCTACACCTTC.

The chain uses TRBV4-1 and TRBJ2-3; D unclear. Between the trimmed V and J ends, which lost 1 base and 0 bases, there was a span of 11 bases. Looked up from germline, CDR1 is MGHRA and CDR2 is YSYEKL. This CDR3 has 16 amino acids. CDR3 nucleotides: TGCGCCAGCAGCCAAGCGGCAGCTACTAGCACAGATACGCAGTATTTT. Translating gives CASSQAAATSTDTQYF.

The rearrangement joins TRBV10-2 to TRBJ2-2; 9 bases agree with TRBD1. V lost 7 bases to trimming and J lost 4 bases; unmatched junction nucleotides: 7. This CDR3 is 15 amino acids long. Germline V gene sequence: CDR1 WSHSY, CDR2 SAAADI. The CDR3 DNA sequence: TGCGCCAGCAAAACAGGGGGCGTTGGCACCGGGGAGCTGTTTTTT. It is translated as CASKTGGVGTGELFF.

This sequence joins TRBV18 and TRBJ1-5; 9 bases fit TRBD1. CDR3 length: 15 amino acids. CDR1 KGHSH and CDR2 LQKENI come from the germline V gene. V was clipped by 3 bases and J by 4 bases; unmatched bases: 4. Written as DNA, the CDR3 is TGTGCCAGCTCACCGATGACAGGGGGAAATCAGCCCCAGCATTTT. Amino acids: CASSPMTGGNQPQHF.

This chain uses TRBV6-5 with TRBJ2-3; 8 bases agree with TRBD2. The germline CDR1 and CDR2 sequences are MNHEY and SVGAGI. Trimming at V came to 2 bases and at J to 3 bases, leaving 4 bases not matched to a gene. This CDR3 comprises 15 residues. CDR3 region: CASSYKAGVTDTQYF. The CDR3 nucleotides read TGTGCCAGCAGTTACAAAGCGGGGGTAACAGATACGCAGTATTTT.

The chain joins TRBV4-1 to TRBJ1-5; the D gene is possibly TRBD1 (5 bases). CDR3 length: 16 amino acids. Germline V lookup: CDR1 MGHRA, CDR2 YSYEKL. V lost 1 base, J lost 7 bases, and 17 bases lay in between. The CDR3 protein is CASSQVSVGGNQPQHF. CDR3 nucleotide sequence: TGCGCCAGCAGCCAAGTGTCCGTGGGGGGGAACCAGCCCCAGCATTTT.

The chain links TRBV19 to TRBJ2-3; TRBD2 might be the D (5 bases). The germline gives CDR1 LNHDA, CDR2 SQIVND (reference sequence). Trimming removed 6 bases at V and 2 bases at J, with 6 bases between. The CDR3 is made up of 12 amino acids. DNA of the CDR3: TGTGCCAGTAGGGACTCCACAGATACGCAGTATTTT. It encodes CASRDSTDTQYF. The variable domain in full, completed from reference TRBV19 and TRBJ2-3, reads DGGITQSPKYLFRKEGQNVTLSCEQNLNHDAMYWYRQDPGQGLRLIYYSQIVNDFQKGDIAEGYSVSREKKESFPLTVTSAQKNPTAFYLCASRDSTDTQYFGPGTRLTVL.

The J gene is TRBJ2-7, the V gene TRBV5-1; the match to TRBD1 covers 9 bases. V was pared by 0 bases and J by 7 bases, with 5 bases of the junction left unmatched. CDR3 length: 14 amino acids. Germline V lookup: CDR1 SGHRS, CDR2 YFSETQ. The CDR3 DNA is TGCGCCAGCAGCTTGGTACAGGGGGCAAGGGAGCAGTACTTC. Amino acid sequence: CASSLVQGAREQYF.

The chain's CDR3 is CASSPGLAGYTGELFF. The DNA of the CDR3 is TGTGCCAGCTCACCGGGACTAGCGGGGTACACCGGGGAGCTGTTTTTT. This chain uses TRBV18 with TRBJ2-2; the match to TRBD2 covers 13 bases. V trimming: 3 bases; J trimming: 3 bases; junction bases outside the gene matches: 1. This CDR3 spans 16 amino acids. Germline V gene data show CDR1 as KGHSH and CDR2 as LQKENI.

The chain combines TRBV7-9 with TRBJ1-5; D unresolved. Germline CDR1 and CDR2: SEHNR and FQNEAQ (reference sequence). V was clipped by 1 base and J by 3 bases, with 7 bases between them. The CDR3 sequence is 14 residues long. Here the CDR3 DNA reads TGTGCCAGCAGCTTAGAAGGAAACAATCAGCCCCAGCATTTT. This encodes CASSLEGNNQPQHF. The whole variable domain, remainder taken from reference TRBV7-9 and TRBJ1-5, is DTGVSQNPRHKITKRGQNVTFRCDPISEHNRLYWYRQTLGQGPEFLTYFQNEAQLEKSRLLSDRFSAERPKGSFSTLEIQRTEQGDSAMYLCASSLEGNNQPQHFGDGTRLSIL.